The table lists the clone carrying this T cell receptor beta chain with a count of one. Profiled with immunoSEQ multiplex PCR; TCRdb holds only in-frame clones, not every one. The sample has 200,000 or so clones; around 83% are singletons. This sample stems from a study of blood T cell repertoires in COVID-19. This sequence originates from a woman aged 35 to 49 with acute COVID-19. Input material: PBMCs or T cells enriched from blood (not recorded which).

CDR3 loop: CAWSRGTINPEAFF. CDR3 in DNA: TGTGCCTGGAGTCGGGGGACTATAAACCCTGAAGCTTTCTTT. This sequence joins TRBV30 and TRBJ1-1, with D perhaps matching TRBD1 (5 bases). V shed 2 bases and J shed 6 bases, with 16 bases lying between them. Germline CDR1 is GTSNPN and CDR2 is SVGIG (reference sequence). The CDR3 has 14 amino acids. Full variable domain (missing parts from reference TRBV30 and TRBJ1-1): SQTIHQWPATLVQPVGSPLSLECTVEGTSNPNLYWYRQAAGRGLQLLFYSVGIGQISSEVPQNLSASRPQDRQFILSSKKLLLSDSGFYLCAWSRGTINPEAFFGQGTRLTVV.